Following are 8 T cell receptor beta chains from one sample sequenced in a study of a mutant IDH1 vaccine in newly diagnosed glioma. Documented time point: week 11, during vaccination. Vaccination used 300 ug of mutant IDH1 20-mer peptide per dose, with topical imiquimod. These receptors' targets are unknown. Profiling relied on immunoSEQ multiplex PCR, and the TCRdb table lists in-frame clones only, not all of them. Here the sample spans some 60,000 clones, 84% being singletons. The material was PBMCs, obtained from a glioma patient whose treatment included an IDH1 peptide vaccine. The receptors were gathered from a man under 40 with glioma.

This clone was seen only once. The rearrangement uses TRBV9 and TRBJ1-1, with a possible D match to TRBD1 (5 bases). CDR1 is SGDLS, CDR2 YYNGEE, per germline. The V and J ends lost 5 bases and 7 bases respectively, with 12 bases between them. The CDR3 covers 12 residues. The CDR3 nucleotides are TGTGCCAGCAGTCAGGGTGATAATGAAGCTTTCTTT. Translation gives CASSQGDNEAFF. The variable domain in full, with the rest retrieved from reference TRBV9 and TRBJ1-1, is DSGVTQTPKHLITATGQRVTLRCSPRSGDLSVYWYQQSLDQGLQFLIQYYNGEERAKGNILERFSAQQFPDLHSELNLSSLELGDSALYFCASSQGDNEAFFGQGTRLTVV.

The V gene is TRBV6-5, the J gene TRBJ1-2; possible D gene TRBD1, 6 bases. V gave up 1 base and J gave up 5 bases, with 14 bases separating them. Germline V lookup: CDR1 MNHEY, CDR2 SVGAGI. The CDR3 spans 15 residues. The CDR3 coding sequence is TGTGCCAGCAGTTACTACCGTGGGGGGGCGTATGGCTACACCTTC. It specifies CASSYYRGGAYGYTF.

The rearrangement uses TRBV28 and TRBJ1-4; TRBD1 aligns across 8 bases. Unmatched junction bases numbered 8, after V lost 5 bases and J lost 6 bases. This CDR3 is built from 15 residues. The V gene's germline CDR1 is MDHEN and CDR2 SYDVKM. In DNA, the CDR3 is TGTGCCAGCAGTCAACGGACAGGGATCTATGAAAAACTGTTTTTT. Translation gives CASSQRTGIYEKLFF.

The chain uses TRBV7-9 and TRBJ1-2; D perhaps matches TRBD1 (6 bases). From germline, CDR1 is SEHNR and CDR2 FQNEAQ (reference sequence). V was cut by 5 bases and J by 4 bases, with 11 bases left in between. The CDR3 is made up of 13 amino acids. CDR3 bases: TGTGCCAGCAGCGAGGACAGAGCCTATGGCTACACCTTC. Residues: CASSEDRAYGYTF.

The chain carries TRBV6-5 and TRBJ2-2; no reliable D call. Per germline, CDR1 MNHEY and CDR2 SVGAGI. V shed 0 bases and J shed 4 bases, with 9 bases lying between them. This CDR3 is built from 15 residues. CDR3 in DNA: TGTGCCAGCAGTTACTCAGTGGAGAGCACCGGGGAGCTGTTTTTT. Translated, it gives CASSYSVESTGELFF.

The chain couples TRBV10-1 to TRBJ2-7, with a weak D call TRBD1 (6 bases). Germline assignment: CDR1 WNHNN and CDR2 SYGVQD (reference sequence). The CDR3 runs to 15 residues. The V and J ends lost 3 bases and 5 bases respectively, with 17 bases between them. The CDR3 region is CASSDLRDPGDEQYF. CDR3 DNA: TGCGCCAGCAGTGATCTCCGGGATCCAGGGGACGAGCAGTACTTC.

The chain couples TRBV5-1 to TRBJ1-4, with D perhaps matching TRBD1 (5 bases). Germline loops: CDR1 SGHRS, CDR2 YFSETQ. CDR3 length: 14 amino acids. V was trimmed by 0 bases and J by 6 bases, leaving 9 bases between them. As DNA, the CDR3 is TGCGCCAGCAGCTTGGACGGGACGGATGAAAAACTGTTTTTT. Amino acids: CASSLDGTDEKLFF.

The chain is built from TRBV2 and TRBJ1-4, with D perhaps TRBD1 (5 bases). The CDR3 runs 15 residues. V lost 8 bases and J lost 0, with 13 bases in between. Germline-derived CDR1 and CDR2 are SNHLY and FYNNEI. CDR3 region: CASAAPRATNEKLFF. DNA of the CDR3: TGTGCCAGCGCAGCTCCCAGGGCAACTAATGAAAAACTGTTTTTT.